What follows are 10 T cell receptor beta chains derived from one specimen sequenced in a study of shared clonotypes between healthy human individuals. Produced via immunoSEQ multiplex PCR; TCRdb's table is partial and in-frame only. The repertoire holds 2.5 million or so clones, with approximately 92% as singletons. The sample was naive CD4+ T cells sorted from blood. The subset here: CD45RA+ positively selected. These receptors originate from a man aged 18 to 30 in good health.

V is TRBV9 and J is TRBJ2-1, with D perhaps TRBD1 (6 bases). This CDR3 contains 13 residues. Germline V CDR1 and CDR2: SGDLS, YYNGEE. V was cut by 4 bases and J by 8 bases, with 13 bases left in between. CDR3 protein: CASSKQGLDEQFF. Written as DNA, the CDR3 is TGTGCCAGCAGCAAACAGGGTCTCGATGAGCAGTTCTTC.

This rearrangement joins TRBV2 to TRBJ1-5; no reliable D call. The CDR3 covers 15 residues. Germline CDR1 is SNHLY and CDR2 is FYNNEI. V lost 4 bases and J 3 bases, leaving 13 bases between the germline ends. The CDR3 nucleotides are TGTGCCAGCAGTGGTGGCGGGGTTTCCAATCAGCCCCAGCATTTT. Translated: CASSGGGVSNQPQHF.

V gene TRBV7-2 combines with J gene TRBJ2-7; D unclear. The CDR3 runs 14 residues. V was cut by 5 bases and J by 3 bases, with 14 bases left in between. CDR1 is SGHTA, CDR2 FQGNSA, per germline. CDR3 amino acids: CASSQDGSLYEQYF. CDR3 DNA sequence: TGTGCCAGCAGCCAAGACGGGTCCCTCTACGAGCAGTACTTC.

The chain combines TRBV2 with TRBJ2-3; D is uncertain. Trimming removed 4 bases at V and 0 bases at J, with 8 bases between. The CDR3 totals 14 residues. Germline CDR1 SNHLY, CDR2 FYNNEI. CDR3 loop: CASSVASSTDTQYF. DNA of the CDR3: TGTGCCAGCAGTGTTGCGTCTAGCACAGATACGCAGTATTTT.

This chain joins TRBV28 and TRBJ1-3; unclear D gene. Germline assignment: CDR1 MDHEN and CDR2 SYDVKM. This CDR3 is 15 amino acids long. V was pared by 8 bases and J by 3 bases, with 17 bases between. The CDR3 sequence is CASSPYTRLGNTIYF. The CDR3 nucleotides read TGTGCCAGCTCCCCTTACACGCGCCTTGGAAACACCATATATTTT.

Comments on this clone: In the same sample, other DNA sequences code for this CDR3. This sequence joins TRBV6-5 and TRBJ1-2; D is unresolved. CDR3 size: 13 residues. Trimming stripped 0 bases from V and 4 bases from J, with 6 bases between. Germline V gene data show CDR1 as MNHEY and CDR2 as SVGAGI. CDR3 loop: CASSYSGFYGYTF. The CDR3 nucleotides are TGTGCCAGCAGTTACTCAGGGTTCTATGGCTACACCTTC.

V gene TRBV5-6 combines with J gene TRBJ1-2; 7 bases are a match to TRBD1. Germline V lookup: CDR1 SGHDT, CDR2 YYEEEE. Losses at the gene ends were 2 bases for V and 4 bases for J; bases not matched to a gene: 5. The CDR3 contains 14 residues. This chain's CDR3 is CASSLGDSLYGYTF. The CDR3 DNA reads TGTGCCAGCAGCTTAGGGGACAGCCTCTATGGCTACACCTTC.

V gene TRBV30 combines with J gene TRBJ1-2; TRBD1 matches at 8 bases. V lost 3 bases and J lost 2; bases outside the gene matches: 14. Germline V gives CDR1 GTSNPN, CDR2 SVGIG (reference sequence). The CDR3 sequence is 17 residues long. CDR3 nucleotides: TGTGCCTGGAGGGTTACAGGGGGTGGCATTAGGAACTATGGCTACACCTTC. Translated, it gives CAWRVTGGGIRNYGYTF.

This clone showed up just a few times. The rearrangement joins TRBV5-1 to TRBJ1-5; D is unclear. V lost 2 bases to trimming and J lost 1 base, with 10 bases between them. CDR1 SGHRS and CDR2 YFSETQ come from the germline V gene. The CDR3 runs to 15 residues. CDR3 protein: CASSFGIWSNQPQHF. The CDR3 nucleotides read TGCGCCAGCAGCTTTGGGATATGGAGCAATCAGCCCCAGCATTTT.

The chain uses TRBV5-4 and TRBJ1-5; no firm D call. Germline V gene sequence: CDR1 SGHNT, CDR2 YYREEE (reference sequence). Trimming stripped 0 bases from V and 9 bases from J, with 7 bases between. This CDR3 is 12 amino acids long. In DNA form, the CDR3 reads TGTGCCAGCAGCTTGGTCGGCGGGCCCCAGCATTTT. Encoded protein: CASSLVGGPQHF.